This T cell receptor beta chain was sequenced in a study of CD4+ T cells in melanoma. The method was immunoSEQ multiplex PCR; TCRdb's version includes in-frame clones alone and lacks a portion of them. The sample has about 9,900 clones, 55% to 75% seen once. Study findings and constraints: A reported correlation linked neoantigen-specific CD4+ T cells to CD8+, macrophage and B cell function. In melanoma, neoantigen-specific CD4+ T cells reportedly differed in differentiation state.

In the case of this clone: The antigen remains undetermined.

Trimming removed 8 bases at V and 4 bases at J, with 17 bases between. The CDR3 length is 14 residues. Germline lookup yields CDR1 LGHNA and CDR2 YNFKEQ. Source material: cells from a culture (not recorded whether cultured in vitro). The source of this sequence is a human donor with melanoma. V is TRBV4-2 and J is TRBJ1-1, with D perhaps TRBD1 (6 bases). CDR3 sequence: CASGMGAQGTEAFF. For the CDR3, the DNA is TGTGCCAGCGGCATGGGGGCGCAGGGCACTGAAGCTTTCTTT.